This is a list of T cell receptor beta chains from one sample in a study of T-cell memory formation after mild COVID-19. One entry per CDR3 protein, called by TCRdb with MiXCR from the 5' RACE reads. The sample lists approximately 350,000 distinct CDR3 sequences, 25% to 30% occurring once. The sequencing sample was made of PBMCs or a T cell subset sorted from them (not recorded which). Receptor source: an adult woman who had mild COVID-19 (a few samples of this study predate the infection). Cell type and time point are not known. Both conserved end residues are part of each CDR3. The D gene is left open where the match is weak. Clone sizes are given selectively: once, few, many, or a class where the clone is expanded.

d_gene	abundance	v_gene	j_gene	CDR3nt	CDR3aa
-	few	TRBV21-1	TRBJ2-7	TGTGCCAGCAGCAAGGGGTTGAACGAGCAGTACTTC	CASSKGLNEQYF
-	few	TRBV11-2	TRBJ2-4	TGTGCCAGCAGCTTAGTTATCATTCAGTACTTC	CASSLVIIQYF
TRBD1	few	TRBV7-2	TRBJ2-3	TGTGCCAGCAGCCTCCAAGGGACAGGGGTTACCGATACGCAGTATTTT	CASSLQGTGVTDTQYF
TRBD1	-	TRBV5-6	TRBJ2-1	TGTGCCAGCAGCTTGGGACAGGGAGAATACAATGAGCAGTTCTTC	CASSLGQGEYNEQFF
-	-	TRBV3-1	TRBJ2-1	TGTGCCAGCAGCCAAGATCTGGCCAGCTCCTACAATGAGCAGTTCTTC	CASSQDLASSYNEQFF
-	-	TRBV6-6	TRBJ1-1	TGTGCCACCTGGGGGAACACTGAAGCTTTCTTT	CATWGNTEAFF
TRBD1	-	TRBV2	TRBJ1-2	TGTGCCAGCAGTGAGAGGACAGGGATGCATGGCTACACCTTC	CASSERTGMHGYTF
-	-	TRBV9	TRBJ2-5	TGTGCCAGCAGCGTAGAGGCAAACTACCAAGAGACCCAGTACTTC	CASSVEANYQETQYF
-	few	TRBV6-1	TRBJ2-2	TGTGCCAGCAGTGAATCCTGGAGGGTGGAGAACACCGGGGAGCTGTTTTTT	CASSESWRVENTGELFF
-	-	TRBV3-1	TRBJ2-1	TGTGCCAGCAGCCAAGTAAGGGATCCAGTTTCGGATGAGCAGTTCTTC	CASSQVRDPVSDEQFF
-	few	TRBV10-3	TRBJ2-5	TGTGCCATCAGAGGGGACTTCCCCCCCCAAGAGACCCAGTACTTC	CAIRGDFPPQETQYF
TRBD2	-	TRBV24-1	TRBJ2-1	TGTGCCACCAGTGAACGTGATACTAGCGGGGGGAAGGAGCAGTTCTTC	CATSERDTSGGKEQFF
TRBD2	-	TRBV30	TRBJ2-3	TGTGCCTGGAGCGCCACTAGCGGAAAGACAGATACGCAGTATTTT	CAWSATSGKTDTQYF
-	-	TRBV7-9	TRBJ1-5	TGTGCCAGCAGCGAAATGGGGGGGTACGGCAATCAGCCCCAGCATTTT	CASSEMGGYGNQPQHF
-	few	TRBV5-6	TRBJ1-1	TGTGCCAGCAGCTTGAACGGGTTCGAAACTCCCCCCGGGGCTTTCTTT	CASSLNGFETPPGAFF
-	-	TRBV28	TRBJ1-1	TGTGCCAGCAGTTTAAGGCAGATAAACACTGAAGCTTTCTTT	CASSLRQINTEAFF
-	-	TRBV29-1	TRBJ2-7	TGCAGCGTTGAAATGACAGCGCCATACGAGCAGTACTTC	CSVEMTAPYEQYF
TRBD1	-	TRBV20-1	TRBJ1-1	TGCAGTGCTAGAGACACAGACAGGGTGACTGAAGCTTTCTTT	CSARDTDRVTEAFF
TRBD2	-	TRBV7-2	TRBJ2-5	TGTGCCAGCAGCTTCGGACTAGCGGGTCAAGAGACCCAGTACTTC	CASSFGLAGQETQYF
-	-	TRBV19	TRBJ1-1	TGTGCCAGTAGTGTCGAGCTTAACGGGAACACTGAAGCTTTCTTT	CASSVELNGNTEAFF
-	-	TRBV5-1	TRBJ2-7	TGCGCCAGCAGCTTGGGAACAGTCGAAGAGCAGTACTTC	CASSLGTVEEQYF
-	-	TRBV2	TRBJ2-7	TGTGCCAGCAGTGAAGGGGTCGGGAAGTCCCGTCAGTCGTACGAGCAGTACTTC	CASSEGVGKSRQSYEQYF
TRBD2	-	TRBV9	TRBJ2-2	TGTGCCAGCAGCGTGCACCGGACTAGCGGAGGTGGGACCGGGGAGCTGTTTTTT	CASSVHRTSGGGTGELFF
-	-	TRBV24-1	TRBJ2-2	TGTGCCACCAGGGACTTCACCACCGGGGAGCTGTTTTTT	CATRDFTTGELFF
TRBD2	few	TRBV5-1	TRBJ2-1	TGCGCCAGCAGCCCGCCCTCGGGGGGGGGCGGCAATGAGCAGTTCTTC	CASSPPSGGGGNEQFF
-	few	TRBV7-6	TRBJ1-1	TGTGCCAGCAGCTTACCCCCCGGCTTAATATTGGGCACTGAAGCTTTCTTT	CASSLPPGLILGTEAFF
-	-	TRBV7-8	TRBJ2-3	TGTGCCAGCAGCTTAACAGAAACTAGCACAGATACGCAGTATTTT	CASSLTETSTDTQYF
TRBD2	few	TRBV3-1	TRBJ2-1	TGTGCCAGCAGCCAAGATCTAGGGACTAGCGTCAACAATGAGCAGTTCTTC	CASSQDLGTSVNNEQFF
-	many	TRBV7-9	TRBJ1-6	TGTGCCAGCAGCAGGGGAATTAATTCACCCCTCCACTTT	CASSRGINSPLHF
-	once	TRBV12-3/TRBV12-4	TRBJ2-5	TGTGCCAGCAGTTTTATTTATGGCGAGACCCAGTACTTC	CASSFIYGETQYF
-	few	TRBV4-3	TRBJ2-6	TGCGCCAGCAGCCAAGATAATCCCTCTGGGGCCAACGTCCTGACTTTC	CASSQDNPSGANVLTF
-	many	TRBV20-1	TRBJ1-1	TGCAGTGCTAGTATCCCGGGGGACACTGAAGCTTTCTTT	CSASIPGDTEAFF
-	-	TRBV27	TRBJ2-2	TGTGCCAGCACGACAGCGAACACCGGGGAGCTGTTTTTT	CASTTANTGELFF
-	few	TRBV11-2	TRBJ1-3	TGTGCCAGCAGCTTTCTACTCTCTGGAAACACCATATATTTT	CASSFLLSGNTIYF
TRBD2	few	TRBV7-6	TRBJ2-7	TGTGCCAGCAGCCCCGGGGGGGACTACGAGCAGTACTTC	CASSPGGDYEQYF
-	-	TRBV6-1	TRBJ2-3	TGTGCCAGCAGTGGGGGCAGGGACGCAGATACGCAGTATTTT	CASSGGRDADTQYF
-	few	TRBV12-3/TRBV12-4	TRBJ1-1	TGTGCCAGCAGTTTTGGGCAGGGTCGGGTAGCTTTCTTT	CASSFGQGRVAFF
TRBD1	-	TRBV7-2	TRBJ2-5	TGTGCCAGCACCTCAGGTCAGGGGGAGAGGGAGACCCAGTACTTC	CASTSGQGERETQYF
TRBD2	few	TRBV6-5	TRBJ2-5	TGTGCCAGCAGTATTAGCGGGGGGAGGCAAGAGACCCAGTACTTC	CASSISGGRQETQYF
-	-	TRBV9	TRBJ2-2	TGTGCCAGCAGCGTACAGGGGCCCACCGGGGAGCTGTTTTTT	CASSVQGPTGELFF
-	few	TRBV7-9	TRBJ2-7	TGTGCCAGCAGCTGGGCCAGGACAGCCGGCTCCTACGAGCAGTACTTC	CASSWARTAGSYEQYF
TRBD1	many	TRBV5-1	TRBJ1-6	TGCGCCAGCACCCTTCGACAGGGCGATTCACCCCTCCACTTT	CASTLRQGDSPLHF
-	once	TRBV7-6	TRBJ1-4	TGTGCCAGCAGCTTAGGGGATGAAAAACTGTTTTTT	CASSLGDEKLFF
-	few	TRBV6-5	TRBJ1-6	TGTGCCAGCAGGCCACATAATTCACCCCTCCACTTT	CASRPHNSPLHF
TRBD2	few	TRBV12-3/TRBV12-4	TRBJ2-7	TGTGCCAGCAGTCCGATCATGGCTAGCGGGAAATCCTTCTACGAGCAGTACTTC	CASSPIMASGKSFYEQYF
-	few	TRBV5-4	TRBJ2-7	TGTGCCAGCAGCTTGTTTCAACGGCGAGACGAGCAGTACTTC	CASSLFQRRDEQYF
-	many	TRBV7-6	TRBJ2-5	TGTGCCAGCAGCTTGGGCGAAGAGACCCAGTACTTC	CASSLGEETQYF
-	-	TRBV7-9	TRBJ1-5	TGTGCCAGCAGCTTAGGAGGGATTCGAGCGGAGCCCCAGCATTTT	CASSLGGIRAEPQHF
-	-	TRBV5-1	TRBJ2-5	TGCGCCAGCAGCTATGCGGAAGAGACCCAGTACTTC	CASSYAEETQYF
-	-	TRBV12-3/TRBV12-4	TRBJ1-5	TGTGCCAGCAGCCGACGGACACTTCTCTATGATCAGCCCCAGCATTTT	CASSRRTLLYDQPQHF
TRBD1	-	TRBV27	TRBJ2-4	TGTGCCAGCAGTACAGGGGGATCGAACATTCAGTACTTC	CASSTGGSNIQYF
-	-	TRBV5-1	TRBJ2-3	TGCGCCAGCAGCTTGGGCTGGGGGACCACAGATACGCAGTATTTT	CASSLGWGTTDTQYF
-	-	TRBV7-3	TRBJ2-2	TGTGCCAGCAGCTTAACCGCAGGGACCGGGGAGCTGTTTTTT	CASSLTAGTGELFF
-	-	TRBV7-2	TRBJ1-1	TGTGCCAGCAGCTTGAGCAGTATTGCTGAAGCTTTCTTT	CASSLSSIAEAFF
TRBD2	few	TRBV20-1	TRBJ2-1	TGCAGTGCTAGAGATCCCGCGGGGGGACCCTACAATGAGCAGTTCTTC	CSARDPAGGPYNEQFF
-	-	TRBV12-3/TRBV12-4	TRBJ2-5	TGTGCCAGCAGAACCCGGGGGACCCAGTACTTC	CASRTRGTQYF
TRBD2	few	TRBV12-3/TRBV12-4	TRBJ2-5	TGTGCCAGCAAACTCGGACTAGCGGGGAGTCAAGAGACCCAGTACTTC	CASKLGLAGSQETQYF